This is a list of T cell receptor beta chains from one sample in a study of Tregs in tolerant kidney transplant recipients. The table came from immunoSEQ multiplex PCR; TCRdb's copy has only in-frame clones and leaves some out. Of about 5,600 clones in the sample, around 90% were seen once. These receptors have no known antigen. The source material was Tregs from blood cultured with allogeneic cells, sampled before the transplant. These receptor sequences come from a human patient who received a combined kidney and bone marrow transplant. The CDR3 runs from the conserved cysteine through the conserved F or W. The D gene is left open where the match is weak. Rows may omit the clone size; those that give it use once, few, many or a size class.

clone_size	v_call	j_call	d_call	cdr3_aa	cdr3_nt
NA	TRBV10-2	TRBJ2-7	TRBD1	CASSLGQTYEQYF	TGCGCCAGCAGCCTGGGACAGACTTACGAGCAGTACTTC
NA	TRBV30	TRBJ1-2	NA	CAWIREGYYGYTF	TGTGCCTGGATCCGGGAGGGGTACTATGGCTACACCTTC
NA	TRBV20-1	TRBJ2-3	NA	CSARMGDTQYF	TGCAGTGCTAGAATGGGAGATACGCAGTATTTT
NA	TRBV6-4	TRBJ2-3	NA	CASSTGFSTDTQYF	TGTGCCAGCAGTACAGGGTTCAGCACAGATACGCAGTATTTT
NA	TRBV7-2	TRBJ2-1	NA	CASSPLGDEQFF	TGTGCCAGCTCCCCCTTAGGGGATGAGCAGTTCTTC
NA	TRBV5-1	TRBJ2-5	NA	CASTPSPKETQYF	TGCGCCAGCACCCCTTCCCCGAAGGAGACCCAGTACTTC
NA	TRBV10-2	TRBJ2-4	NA	CASSETSQAKNIQYF	TGCGCCAGCAGTGAGACTAGCCAGGCCAAAAACATTCAGTACTTC
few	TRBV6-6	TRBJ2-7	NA	CASSYGRDYEQYF	TGTGCCAGCAGTTACGGACGGGACTACGAGCAGTACTTC
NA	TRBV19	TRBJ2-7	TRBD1	CASRLRDSSYEQYF	TGTGCCAGTAGACTCCGGGACAGCTCCTACGAGCAGTACTTC
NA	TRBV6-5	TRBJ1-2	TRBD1	CASRGQGTNYGYTF	TGTGCCAGCAGGGGACAGGGGACTAACTATGGCTACACCTTC
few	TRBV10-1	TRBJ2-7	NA	CASSGGGTGRNEQYF	TGCGCCAGCAGCGGGGGGGGGACAGGGAGGAACGAGCAGTACTTC
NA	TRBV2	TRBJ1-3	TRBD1	CASSGGQGAPSSGNTIYF	TGTGCCAGCAGCGGGGGACAGGGGGCGCCGAGCTCTGGAAACACCATATATTTT
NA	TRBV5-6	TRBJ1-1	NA	CASSPLGGRKNTEAFF	TGTGCCAGCAGCCCTCTGGGGGGAAGAAAGAACACTGAAGCTTTCTTT
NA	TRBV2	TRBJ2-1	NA	CAGSNRDFINEQFF	TGTGCCGGGAGCAACCGGGACTTCATCAATGAGCAGTTCTTC
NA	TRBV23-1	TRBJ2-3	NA	CASSQPPGRRRELTDTQYF	TGCGCCAGCAGTCAACCCCCGGGACGGCGGCGGGAACTCACAGATACGCAGTATTTT
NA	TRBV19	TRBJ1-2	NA	CASSPEGRGYGYTF	TGTGCCAGTAGTCCCGAAGGCCGCGGCTATGGCTACACCTTC
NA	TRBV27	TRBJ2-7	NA	CASSFRGQSSYEQYF	TGTGCCAGCAGTTTTCGGGGCCAGAGCTCCTACGAGCAGTACTTC
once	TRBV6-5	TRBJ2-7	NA	CASSPGRKGAYEQYF	TGTGCCAGCAGCCCGGGACGGAAGGGGGCCTACGAGCAGTACTTC
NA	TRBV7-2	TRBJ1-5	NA	CASSLQGANQPQHF	TGTGCCAGCAGCTTACAGGGAGCTAATCAGCCCCAGCATTTT
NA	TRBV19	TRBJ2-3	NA	CASSMGSRGSTDTQYF	TGTGCCAGTAGTATGGGGAGCCGGGGCAGCACAGATACGCAGTATTTT
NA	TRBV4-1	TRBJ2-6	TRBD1	CASSSRQGATGANVLTF	TGCGCCAGCAGCTCGCGACAGGGGGCAACTGGGGCCAACGTCCTGACTTTC
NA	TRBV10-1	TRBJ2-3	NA	CASSASPSTDTQYF	TGCGCCAGCAGTGCCTCGCCAAGCACAGATACGCAGTATTTT
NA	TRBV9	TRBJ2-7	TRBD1	CASSPGTGQYEQYF	TGTGCCAGCAGCCCCGGGACAGGGCAATACGAGCAGTACTTC
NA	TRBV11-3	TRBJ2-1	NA	CASSLGVVRYNEQFF	TGTGCCAGCAGCTTAGGGGTAGTTCGGTACAATGAGCAGTTCTTC
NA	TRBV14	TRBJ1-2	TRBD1	CASSQSGQGSGYTF	TGTGCCAGCAGCCAAAGTGGACAGGGGTCCGGCTACACCTTC
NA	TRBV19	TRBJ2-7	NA	CASSVDRTGAYEQYF	TGTGCCAGTAGTGTAGACAGAACTGGAGCCTACGAGCAGTACTTC
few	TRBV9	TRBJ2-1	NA	CASSVEGGPWNEQFF	TGTGCCAGCAGCGTCGAGGGGGGGCCTTGGAATGAGCAGTTCTTC
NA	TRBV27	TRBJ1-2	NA	CASSPDRHNYGYTF	TGTGCCAGCAGTCCCGACAGGCATAACTATGGCTACACCTTC
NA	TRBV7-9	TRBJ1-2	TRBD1	CASSSASRDRNYGYTF	TGTGCCAGCAGCTCAGCGAGCCGGGACAGGAACTATGGCTACACCTTC
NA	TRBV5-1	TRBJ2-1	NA	CASSLVYGNEQFF	TGCGCCAGCAGCTTGGTGTATGGCAATGAGCAGTTCTTC
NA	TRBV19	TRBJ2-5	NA	CASSTRGGRQYF	TGTGCCAGTAGTACGAGGGGGGGTCGGCAGTACTTC
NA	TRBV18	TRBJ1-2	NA	CASSPFAPGAGYYGYTF	TGTGCCAGCTCACCTTTCGCTCCAGGGGCCGGGTACTATGGCTACACCTTC
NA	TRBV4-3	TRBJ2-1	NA	CASSHGGRTEQFF	TGCGCCAGCAGCCATGGGGGCCGAACAGAGCAGTTCTTC
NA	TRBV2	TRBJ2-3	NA	CASMGFGDTQYF	TGTGCCAGCATGGGGTTCGGAGATACGCAGTATTTT
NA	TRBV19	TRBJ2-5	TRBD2	CATRREGGETQYF	TGTGCCACTCGCCGGGAGGGCGGCGAGACCCAGTACTTC
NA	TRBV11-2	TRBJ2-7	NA	CASSLGRLTHPGEQYF	TGTGCCAGCAGCTTAGGACGGCTTACCCACCCAGGGGAGCAGTACTTC
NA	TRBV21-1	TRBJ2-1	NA	CASTVRGSYNEQFF	TGTGCCAGCACTGTCAGAGGCTCCTACAATGAGCAGTTCTTC
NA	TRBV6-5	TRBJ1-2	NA	CASRPRGRANYGYTF	TGTGCCAGCAGGCCCCGAGGGAGGGCCAACTATGGCTACACCTTC
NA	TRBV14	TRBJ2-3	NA	CASSQLRNTQYF	TGTGCCAGCAGCCAGCTGCGCAATACGCAGTATTTT
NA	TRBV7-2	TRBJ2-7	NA	CASSFFASIEQYF	TGTGCCAGCAGCTTCTTCGCTAGCATCGAGCAGTACTTC
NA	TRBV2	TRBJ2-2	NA	CASRPRTNTGELFF	TGTGCCAGCAGGCCCAGGACGAACACCGGGGAGCTGTTTTTT
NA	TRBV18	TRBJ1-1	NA	CASSLWELYAEAFF	NA
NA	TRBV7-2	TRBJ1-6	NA	CASSLDFGVRNSPLHF	TGTGCCAGCAGCTTAGACTTCGGGGTACGGAATTCACCCCTCCACTTT
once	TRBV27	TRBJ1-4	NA	CASSLGPGYEKLFF	TGTGCCAGCAGTTTAGGGCCCGGATATGAAAAACTGTTTTTT
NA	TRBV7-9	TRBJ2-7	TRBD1	CASSARQGYEQYF	TGTGCCAGCAGCGCTCGACAGGGATACGAGCAGTACTTC
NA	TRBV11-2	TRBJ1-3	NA	CASAIVGAVGGNTIYF	TGTGCCAGCGCAATAGTGGGAGCGGTGGGGGGAAACACCATATATTTT
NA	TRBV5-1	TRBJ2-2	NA	CASSLLSDAGELFF	TGCGCCAGCAGCCTCCTTTCTGATGCGGGGGAGCTGTTTTTT
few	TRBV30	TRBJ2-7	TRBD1	CAWRAPGGYEQYF	TGTGCCTGGAGAGCCCCAGGGGGCTACGAGCAGTACTTC
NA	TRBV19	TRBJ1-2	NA	CASMWGYGYTF	TGTGCCAGTATGTGGGGCTATGGCTACACCTTC
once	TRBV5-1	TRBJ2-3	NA	CASRGLRGTQYF	TGCGCCAGCCGGGGGCTACGGGGTACGCAGTATTTT
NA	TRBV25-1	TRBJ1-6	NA	CASSDYLNSPLHF	TGTGCCAGCAGTGATTACTTGAATTCACCCCTCCACTTT
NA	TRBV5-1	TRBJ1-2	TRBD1	CASRPDRGYGYTF	TGCGCCAGCAGACCGGACAGGGGCTATGGCTACACCTTC
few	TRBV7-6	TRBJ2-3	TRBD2	CASSLALAASTDTQYF	TGTGCCAGCAGCTTAGCCCTAGCGGCTAGCACAGATACGCAGTATTTT
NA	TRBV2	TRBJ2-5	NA	CASSSWQGETQYF	TGTGCCAGCAGTTCATGGCAGGGGGAGACCCAGTACTTC